This T cell receptor (beta chain) came from a study of blood T cell repertoires in COVID-19. Study-wide background: The United States, Italy and Spain provided the acute and convalescent COVID-19 samples. Sources were T cells, B-cell-depleted T cells, or PBMCs; the material itself was cDNA or gDNA.

Authors' processing steps: Reference gene primers were amplified, and this amplification served to estimate nucleated cell counts. Some clones are missing from TCRdb's copy, which holds only in-frame ones; the method was immunoSEQ multiplex PCR. V, J and clone size are those of that table, while D and trimming were read from the DNA. The repertoire consists of 75,000 or so clones, with around 78% occurring once and the leading ten covering about 20%. CDR3 length equals 13 residues. Germline CDR1 is SGHNT and CDR2 is YENEEA. Between the trimmed V and J ends, which lost 0 bases and 7 bases, there was a span of 9 bases.

V is TRBV11-3 and J is TRBJ1-2; D unresolved. The clonotype was recovered from a woman older than 75 with acute or convalescent COVID-19. Specimen: peripheral blood. The CDR3 DNA reads as TGTGCCAGCAGCTTAGAGCCAACAGCTGGCTACACCTTC. Amino acids: CASSLEPTAGYTF.